Sequencing of this T cell receptor beta chain was carried out in a study of blood T cell repertoires in COVID-19. Study as a whole: The origin of the acute and convalescent COVID-19 samples was the United States, Italy and Spain. In each case, the material was cDNA or gDNA derived from T cells, B-cell-depleted T cells, or PBMCs.

The authors' processing: Amplification with reference gene primers provided the estimates of nucleated cell counts. Some clones are missing from TCRdb's copy, which holds only in-frame ones; the method was immunoSEQ multiplex PCR. V, J and clone size are taken as reported in that table, and D and trimming were inferred from the DNA itself. The sample holds under 300,000 clones, over 80% seen once. V shed 0 bases and J shed 1 base, with 21 bases lying between them. Germline CDR1 reads MNHNS; CDR2 reads SASEGT. The CDR3 covers 19 residues. The sequence was collected from a human donor in a cohort sampled during active COVID-19. The sequenced material came from peripheral blood. The chain employs TRBV6-1 and TRBJ1-1; tentative D call: TRBD1 (6 bases). CDR3 sequence: CASSEAVGQGWEANTEAFF. CDR3 DNA: TGTGCCAGCAGTGAAGCCGTGGGACAAGGATGGGAAGCGAACACTGAAGCTTTCTTT.